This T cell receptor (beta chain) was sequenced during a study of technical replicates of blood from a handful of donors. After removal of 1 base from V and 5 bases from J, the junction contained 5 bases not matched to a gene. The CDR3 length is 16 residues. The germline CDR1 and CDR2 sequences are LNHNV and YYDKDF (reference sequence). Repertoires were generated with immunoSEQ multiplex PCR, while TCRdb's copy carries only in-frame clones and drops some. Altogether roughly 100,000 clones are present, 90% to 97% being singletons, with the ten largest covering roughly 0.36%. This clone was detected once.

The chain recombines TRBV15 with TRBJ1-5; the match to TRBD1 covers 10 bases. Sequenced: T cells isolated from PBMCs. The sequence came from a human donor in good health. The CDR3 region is CATSRVGGTGDQPQHF. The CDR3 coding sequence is TGTGCCACCAGCAGAGTGGGGGGGACAGGGGATCAGCCCCAGCATTTT.